This entry describes one TCR beta chain. Antigen unknown. This sample was taken from a study of human versus mouse CDR3 diversity and MHC coevolution. Study findings and constraints: In humans, T-cell selection involved 6 or 7 MHC II alleles.

The method was immunoSEQ multiplex PCR; TCRdb's version includes in-frame clones alone and lacks a portion of them. The sample includes 50,000 to 65,000 clones, roughly 93% seen only once; the top ten take around 18%. Sorting isolated naive CD4 T cells lacking CD45RO and expressing CD62L. The CDR3 sequence is 14 residues long. V trimming: 0 bases; J trimming: 9 bases; junction bases outside the gene matches: 4. CDR1 and CDR2 from the germline V gene are SGHRS and YFSETQ. The V and J genes are TRBV5-1 and TRBJ2-1; 9 bases are shared with TRBD1. This clonotype was obtained from a person in their sixties in good health. Input material: naive CD4+ T cells from blood. Described subset: CD45RO-negative CD62L-positive naive CD4 T cells. The DNA of the CDR3 is TGCGCCAGCAGCTTGGTGGGGACAGGGTTTGAGCAGTTCTTC. Its translation: CASSLVGTGFEQFF.